The clone carrying this T cell receptor (beta chain) occurred once. What it recognizes is unknown. The sample is drawn from a study of cytomegalovirus exposure and HLA in healthy donors. About the research overall: For the roughly 370 genotyped donors, approximately 83% fell within the Caucasian-associated ancestry cluster. Study-wide results and caveats: Previous analysis showed most TCR beta V segments were productive about 87% or about 30% of the time.

The PCR used 60 Vbeta and 13 Jbeta primers. Per the original methods: Roughly 11 million shared chains were among tens of millions of unique TCR beta chains counted in a later analysis. The protocol was immunoSEQ multiplex PCR, while the TCRdb copy is restricted to in-frame clones and leaves out a portion. V, J and clone size are taken as reported in that table, and D and trimming were inferred from the DNA itself. The table shows tens of thousands of clones, with around 69% occurring only once. The V end lost 5 bases, the J end lost 0 bases, and 17 bases lay between the germline ends. Germline CDR1 is MDHEN and CDR2 is SYDVKM. The CDR3 extends over 17 amino acids.

The chain combines TRBV28 with TRBJ1-3, with a possible D match to TRBD1 (6 bases). The clonotype originates from a human donor in good health. Specimen: PBMCs. The DNA of the CDR3 is TGTGCCAGCAGTACACCGGACAGCTTCGTCTCTGGAAACACCATATATTTT. It specifies CASSTPDSFVSGNTIYF.